What follows are 14 T cell receptor beta chains derived from one specimen sequenced in a study of early T cells in non-severe SARS-CoV-2 infection. TCRdb fed the 5' RACE reads into MiXCR, producing one record per CDR3 protein. The sample consists of tens of thousands of distinct CDR3 sequences, more than 12% of them appearing once. This sample comprised whole blood, obtained at baseline. These receptors all stem from an adult who was a healthcare worker with PCR-confirmed SARS-CoV-2 infection or an uninfected control (not recorded which).

The sample holds a few counts of this clonotype. J is TRBJ2-7 and V is TRBV5-6, with no clear D. Germline V gene lookup returns CDR1 SGHDT and CDR2 YYEEEE. Trimming removed 4 bases from V and 5 bases from J, with 22 bases in between. This CDR3 spans 16 amino acids. This CDR3 reads CASSEEVAALPHEQYF. The CDR3 DNA reads as TGTGCCAGCAGCGAAGAGGTGGCAGCACTTCCCCACGAGCAGTACTTC.

The V and J genes are TRBV27 and TRBJ2-1, with 8 bases matching TRBD1. This CDR3 is 14 amino acids long. CDR1 is MNHEY, CDR2 SMNVEV, per germline (reference sequence). V trimming: 9 bases; J trimming: 1 base; junction bases outside the gene matches: 5. The CDR3 loop is CASGTGRSYNEQFF. DNA of the CDR3: TGTGCCAGTGGGACAGGAAGATCCTACAATGAGCAGTTCTTC.

This clonotype was counted a few times. V gene TRBV5-1 combines with J gene TRBJ2-3; TRBD2 is a possible D gene (6 bases). Looked up from germline, CDR1 is SGHRS and CDR2 is YFSETQ. V lost 4 bases and J lost 2, with 17 bases in between. The CDR3 covers 16 residues. The CDR3, as DNA: TGCGCCAGCAGCCGTGCTAGCACTAGCACCACAGATACGCAGTATTTT. Protein: CASSRASTSTTDTQYF.

The chain couples TRBV5-1 to TRBJ2-5, with 9 bases fitting TRBD1. The germline V gene encodes CDR1 SGHRS and CDR2 YFSETQ. The CDR3 is 14 residues long. The ends lost 4 bases at V and 4 bases at J; junction bases unmatched: 5. The CDR3 nucleotides are TGCGCCAGCAGCCTACGACAGGGGGGAGAGACCCAGTACTTC. It codes for CASSLRQGGETQYF. Together with reference TRBV5-1 and TRBJ2-5, the CDR3 gives the full variable domain: KAGVTQTPRYLIKTRGQQVTLSCSPISGHRSVSWYQQTPGQGLQFLFEYFSETQRNKGNFPGRFSGRQFSNSRSEMNVSTLELGDSALYLCASSLRQGGETQYFGPGTRLLVL.

In its sample, this clonotype was seen a few times. The chain links TRBV3-1 to TRBJ2-1, with a weak D call TRBD1 (6 bases). V shed 6 bases and J shed 10 bases, with 13 bases lying between them. The length of the CDR3 is 12 residues. Per germline, CDR1 LGHDT and CDR2 YNNKEL (reference sequence). The CDR3: CASSHREGEQFF. The CDR3 region has the DNA TGTGCCAGCAGTCACAGGGAAGGGGAGCAGTTCTTC.

The V gene is TRBV6-1, the J gene TRBJ2-7; maybe TRBD1 (6 bases). Trimming took off 0 bases at V and 6 bases at J, with 15 bases between the two ends. CDR3 length equals 15 residues. Looked up from germline, CDR1 is MNHNS and CDR2 is SASEGT. As DNA, the CDR3 is TGTGCCAGCAGTGAAGCCTGGGGGCGATTCTTCGAGCAGTACTTC. This gives the protein CASSEAWGRFFEQYF.

The chain employs TRBV10-3 and TRBJ2-1, with a weak D call TRBD1 (6 bases). Trimming removed 7 bases at V and 2 bases at J, with 12 bases between. This CDR3 has 14 amino acids. Germline CDR1 reads ENHRY; CDR2 reads SYGVKD. The CDR3 sequence is CAIMAGVTYNEQFF. The CDR3 region has the DNA TGTGCCATCATGGCAGGGGTCACCTACAATGAGCAGTTCTTC.

This chain links TRBV6-5 with TRBJ2-3, with D perhaps matching TRBD1 (5 bases). The V gene's germline CDR1 is MNHEY and CDR2 SVGAGI. This CDR3 is built from 13 residues. The V gene lost 8 bases and the J gene lost 2 bases, with 11 bases spanning the gap. CDR3 DNA: TGTGCCAGCGTTGACAGCAACACAGATACGCAGTATTTT. Translating gives CASVDSNTDTQYF.

The chain couples TRBV19 to TRBJ2-1, with D perhaps TRBD1 or TRBD2 (8 bases each). The germline V gene has CDR1 LNHDA and CDR2 SQIVND (reference sequence). The length of the CDR3 is 18 residues. V was cut by 4 bases and J by 0 bases, with 19 bases left in between. Written as DNA, the CDR3 is TGTGCCAGTAGTAGAACAGGGGGAGCGGGAGTCTCCTACAATGAGCAGTTCTTC. Translated: CASSRTGGAGVSYNEQFF.

This clonotype turned up a few times. The chain joins TRBV6-1 to TRBJ2-5; 14 nucleotides agree with TRBD2. Germline V gene sequence: CDR1 MNHNS, CDR2 SASEGT. The CDR3 loop spans 14 amino acids. With V trimmed by 7 bases and J by 10 bases, 8 bases remained unmatched. The CDR3 sequence is CASTGTSGRRSQYF. The CDR3 nucleotides are TGTGCCAGCACTGGGACTAGCGGGAGAAGAAGCCAGTACTTC.

The chain combines TRBV9 with TRBJ2-3, with TRBD2 matching over 7 bases. Per the germline V gene, CDR1 is SGDLS and CDR2 is YYNGEE. The CDR3 has 16 residues. J lost 0 bases, V lost 3 bases, and 7 bases had no gene match. In DNA, the CDR3 is TGTGCCAGCAGCGCCGGGCTAGCGGCTAGCACAGATACGCAGTATTTT. It is translated as CASSAGLAASTDTQYF.

This clonotype was detected only a few times. The V and J genes are TRBV5-1 and TRBJ1-1; D is possibly TRBD1 (5 bases). The CDR3 sequence is 14 residues long. V lost 7 bases and J lost 3, with 16 bases in between. CDR1 is SGHRS and CDR2 is YFSETQ in the germline V gene. CDR3 amino acids: CASFGGGDHTEAFF. Here the CDR3 DNA reads TGCGCCAGCTTCGGGGGAGGGGACCACACTGAAGCTTTCTTT.

This clonotype was observed many times. The chain couples TRBV19 to TRBJ2-5; tentative D call: TRBD2 (6 bases). Germline values: CDR1 LNHDA, CDR2 SQIVND (reference sequence). The CDR3 is 15 amino acids. Trimming stripped 5 bases from V and 7 bases from J, with 20 bases between. CDR3 sequence reads: CASSRDEGTASTQYF. The CDR3 DNA reads as TGTGCCAGTAGTCGCGACGAGGGGACTGCTTCGACCCAGTACTTC.

V and J are TRBV11-2 and TRBJ1-5; TRBD1 aligns across 7 bases. The germline V gene encodes CDR1 SGHAT and CDR2 FQNNGV. Trimming cost V 7 bases and J 0 bases; bases outside gene matches: 6. The CDR3 has 15 amino acids. The CDR3 region is CASTPWTGSNQPQHF. CDR3 coding DNA: TGTGCCAGCACCCCCTGGACAGGTAGCAATCAGCCCCAGCATTTT.